This T cell receptor (beta chain) emerged from a study of cytomegalovirus exposure and HLA in healthy donors. The CDR3 length is 13 residues. Germline V gives CDR1 SGHNT, CDR2 YENEEA. V lost 5 bases to trimming and J lost 4 bases; unmatched junction nucleotides: 2. Concerning this clone: Its antigen is not known.

Study-wide points: Clonal expansion was found to be greater in HLA-associated TCR beta chains than in equally common others in a later analysis. Near-uniform donor sequencing depth was presumed by presence/absence analyses.

60 Vbeta and 13 Jbeta primers were used in PCR. Using immunoSEQ multiplex PCR, the repertoire was profiled, and TCRdb retains in-frame clones only, with some absent. The table shows 200,000 to 300,000 clones, with roughly 82% occurring only once. The sequence was obtained from a woman aged 40 to 50 in good health and CMV-seropositive. The sample was PBMCs. The chain couples TRBV11-3 to TRBJ1-1; 9 nucleotides match TRBD1. DNA for the CDR3: TGTGCCAGCAGCAAGACAGGGGGCACTGAAGCTTTCTTT. This translates into CASSKTGGTEAFF.